Presented here are 30 T cell receptor beta chains from one specimen sequenced in a study of CD8 T cells in ankylosing spondylitis. MiXCR, applied by TCRdb to the 5' RACE reads, yields one record per CDR3 protein. Of around 300,000 distinct CDR3 sequences listed, around 21% are singletons. The sample was blood, either unsorted or a sorted T cell fraction (not recorded which). These receptors were obtained from a female donor with ankylosing spondylitis or in good health (not recorded which).

This clonotype turned up a few times. V gene TRBV12-3 or TRBV12-4 combines with J gene TRBJ1-6, with D possibly matching TRBD1 (6 bases). V dropped 5 bases and J dropped 7 bases, with 18 bases sitting between them. This CDR3 is 16 amino acids long. In nucleotides, the CDR3 is TGTGCCAGCAGTCTTAGGGGGGGCGCGTTGAATTCACCCCTCCACTTT. This translates into CASSLRGGALNSPLHF.

This rearrangement joins TRBV4-3 to TRBJ2-6, with 7 nucleotides matching TRBD1. Germline V CDR1 and CDR2: LGHNA, YSLEER. The junction had 6 bases not matched to a gene; V was cut back by 4 bases and J by 0 bases. The CDR3 is 17 amino acids. The CDR3 DNA sequence: TGCGCCAGCAGCCCAGGGGGACAGCACTCTGGGGCCAACGTCCTGACTTTC. Residues: CASSPGGQHSGANVLTF.

This clonotype was seen repeatedly, ten times or more. The chain recombines TRBV20-1 with TRBJ2-1, with D possibly called TRBD1 or TRBD2 (5 bases each). Between the trimmed V and J ends, which lost 3 bases and 0 bases, there was a span of 9 bases. Germline loops: CDR1 DFQATT, CDR2 SNEGSKA (reference sequence). The CDR3 spans 14 residues. CDR3 sequence: CSASRESSYNEQFF. The CDR3 coding sequence is TGCAGTGCTAGCAGGGAGAGCTCCTACAATGAGCAGTTCTTC.

J is TRBJ2-3 and V is TRBV5-1, with 7 bases identical to TRBD1. From germline, CDR1 is SGHRS and CDR2 YFSETQ. The CDR3 spans 15 residues. The junction had 4 bases not matched to a gene; V was cut back by 2 bases and J by 1 base. CDR3 amino acids: CASSFTGTGTDTQYF. CDR3 sequence (DNA): TGCGCCAGCAGCTTCACCGGGACAGGCACAGATACGCAGTATTTT.

This clonotype was picked up many times. The rearrangement uses TRBV29-1 and TRBJ1-4; the D is unclear. Trimming pared 4 bases from V and 3 bases from J, leaving 15 bases between. Germline loops: CDR1 SQVTM, CDR2 ANQGSEA. The CDR3 length is 15 residues. The CDR3 loop reads CSVVGRRDSNEKLFF. Here the CDR3 DNA reads TGCAGCGTTGTGGGGAGGAGAGACTCTAATGAAAAACTGTTTTTT.

The rearrangement joins TRBV6-2 or TRBV6-3 to TRBJ2-3, with 12 bases identical to TRBD2. J gave up 5 bases and V 6 bases, and 6 bases lay outside the gene matches. CDR3 length: 15 residues. Germline V lookup: CDR1 MNHEY, CDR2 SVGEGT. The CDR3 nucleotides read TGTGCCAGCAGCAGACTAGCGGGAGTGGAAGATACGCAGTATTTT. Amino acids: CASSRLAGVEDTQYF.

This clonotype was observed a few times. This chain connects TRBV20-1 to TRBJ2-7; no firm D call. This CDR3 is built from 12 residues. CDR1 and CDR2 (germline): DFQATT, SNEGSKA (reference sequence). Deletions cut 5 bases from V and 4 bases from J, with 12 bases between. CDR3 amino acids: CSALDGRYEQYF. For the CDR3, the DNA is TGCAGTGCTCTGGACGGACGTTACGAGCAGTACTTC.

This clonotype came up a few times. At one boundary the junction diverges from the germline segment, which might be a read error. The chain has TRBV7-2 and TRBJ1-2, with a tentative D call TRBD1 (5 bases). In germline, CDR1 is SGHTA, CDR2 FQGNSA. This CDR3 is built from 11 residues. The CDR3 here is CASSSRDVQVF. CDR3 bases: TGTGCCAGCAGCTCAAGGGACGTCCAGGTCTTC.

The rearrangement uses TRBV2 and TRBJ1-4; unclear D gene. Germline values: CDR1 SNHLY, CDR2 FYNNEI. CDR3 length: 14 amino acids. Trimming removed 5 bases at V and 0 bases at J, with 7 bases between. CDR3 sequence: CASSPPATNEKLFF. CDR3 DNA sequence: TGTGCCAGCAGTCCACCTGCAACTAATGAAAAACTGTTTTTT.

There are many counts of this clonotype. The chain uses TRBV28 and TRBJ2-7; TRBD2 matches 9 bases. From germline, CDR1 is MDHEN and CDR2 SYDVKM. CDR3 size: 14 residues. Unmatched junction bases numbered 10, after V lost 10 bases and J lost 3 bases. CDR3 loop: CATHRGGGFYEQYF. DNA of the CDR3: TGTGCCACCCACCGCGGGGGGGGATTCTACGAGCAGTACTTC.

This chain's CDR3 is CASSLERAGTGELFF. The CDR3 nucleotides are TGCGCCAGCAGCTTGGAAAGGGCCGGTACCGGGGAGCTGTTTTTT. The chain has TRBV5-1 and TRBJ2-2; D ambiguous. This CDR3 spans 15 amino acids. Germline lookup yields CDR1 SGHRS and CDR2 YFSETQ. Trimming removed 0 bases from V and 5 bases from J, with 11 bases in between.

The V and J genes are TRBV19 and TRBJ2-2, with 9 bases lining up with TRBD2. Unmatched junction bases numbered 10, after V lost 5 bases and J lost 6 bases. There are 16 residues in the CDR3. CDR1 is LNHDA, CDR2 SQIVND, per germline (reference sequence). The CDR3 DNA sequence: TGTGCCAGTAGTCCTCGTAGCGGGAGTATGGCCGGGGAGCTGTTTTTT. Translating it yields CASSPRSGSMAGELFF.

This sequence joins TRBV2 and TRBJ1-5; D not certain. V lost 6 bases and J 7 bases, leaving 19 bases between the germline ends. The CDR3 covers 15 residues. The V gene's germline CDR1 is SNHLY and CDR2 FYNNEI. The CDR3 reads CASRGDGLTRQPQHF. The CDR3 DNA reads TGTGCCAGCAGGGGAGACGGCCTAACGCGACAGCCCCAGCATTTT.

The V call is TRBV25-1, the J call TRBJ1-6; D is undetermined. The CDR3 covers 14 residues. Trimming cost V 8 bases and J 10 bases, with 18 bases left between them. Germline V gene data show CDR1 as MGHDK and CDR2 as SYGVNS. The CDR3 DNA reads TGTGCCAGCTCCCGAGAGGGAAAAAGATCACCCCTCCACTTT. Protein: CASSREGKRSPLHF.

This clonotype has a handful of counts. CDR3 bases: TGTGCCAGCAGCCTAGCGGGTGCAAACATTCAGTACTTC. Amino acid sequence: CASSLAGANIQYF. The chain carries TRBV5-6 and TRBJ2-4, with TRBD2 matching 8 bases. This CDR3 region has 13 residues. Germline-derived CDR1 and CDR2 are SGHDT and YYEEEE. Trimming at V came to 4 bases and at J to 6 bases, leaving 3 bases not matched to a gene.

This chain uses TRBV2 with TRBJ2-1; D gene ambiguous. The germline gives CDR1 SNHLY, CDR2 FYNNEI. CDR3 length equals 16 residues. Trimming cost V 4 bases and J 6 bases, with 19 bases left between them. CDR3 in DNA: TGTGCCAGCAGTGTTTGGTCCCTGCCCGTGGGCAATGAGCAGTTCTTC. This encodes CASSVWSLPVGNEQFF.

The table lists this clonotype with many counts. The gene calls are TRBV7-9 and TRBJ2-4; D ambiguous. Germline CDR1 is SEHNR and CDR2 is FQNEAQ (reference sequence). Trimming took 5 bases from V and 0 from J, leaving 8 bases between them. The CDR3 length is 14 residues. CDR3 DNA sequence: TGTGCCAGCAGCCCCGCCAGAGCCAAAAACATTCAGTACTTC. Translating it yields CASSPARAKNIQYF.

The chain couples TRBV7-3 to TRBJ2-7; 8 bases line up with TRBD1. Losses at the gene ends were 5 bases for V and 3 bases for J; bases not matched to a gene: 6. Per the germline V gene, CDR1 is SGHTA and CDR2 is FQGTGA. This CDR3 contains 14 residues. CDR3 bases: TGTGCCAGCAGCAAGGACAGGGATGGCTACGAGCAGTACTTC. Its protein is CASSKDRDGYEQYF. Complete variable domain (other parts from reference TRBV7-3 and TRBJ2-7): GAGVSQTPSNKVTEKGKYVELRCDPISGHTALYWYRQSLGQGPEFLIYFQGTGAADDSGLPNDRFFAVRPEGSVSTLKIQRTERGDSAVYLCASSKDRDGYEQYFGPGTRLTVT.

J is TRBJ2-3 and V is TRBV11-1; 9 bases agree with TRBD2. The junction had 8 bases not matched to a gene; V was cut back by 0 bases and J by 1 base. Germline V gives CDR1 SGHAT, CDR2 FQDESV (reference sequence). The length of the CDR3 is 18 residues. Here the CDR3 reads CASSLARASGIRTDTQYF. The CDR3 DNA follows: TGTGCCAGCAGCTTAGCGCGGGCTAGCGGGATTCGCACAGATACGCAGTATTTT.

This chain uses TRBV20-1 with TRBJ1-2; tentative D call: TRBD1 (5 bases). Looked up from germline, CDR1 is DFQATT and CDR2 is SNEGSKA (reference sequence). CDR3 length: 12 amino acids. V shed 5 bases and J shed 10 bases, with 17 bases lying between them. The CDR3 reads CSAPGISDLYTF. CDR3 bases: TGCAGTGCTCCAGGGATTTCAGACCTCTACACCTTC.

V gene TRBV7-2 combines with J gene TRBJ1-1; D not certain. CDR1 is SGHTA, CDR2 FQGNSA, per germline. Trimming took off 0 bases at V and 5 bases at J, with 7 bases between the two ends. The CDR3 covers 13 residues. The CDR3 DNA reads as TGTGCCAGCAGCTTAGCCCGCCGGACTGAAGCTTTCTTT. Translation: CASSLARRTEAFF. The whole variable domain, filled in from reference TRBV7-2 and TRBJ1-1, reads GAGVSQSPSNKVTEKGKDVELRCDPISGHTALYWYRQSLGQGLEFLIYFQGNSAPDKSGLPSDRFSAERTGGSVSTLTIQRTQQEDSAVYLCASSLARRTEAFFGQGTRLTVV.

This clonotype was seen repeatedly, ten times or more. The CDR3 nucleotides are TGTGCCAGCAGCTTAATAGCGGCCACAGATACGCAGTATTTT. Amino acid sequence: CASSLIAATDTQYF. The chain joins TRBV7-2 to TRBJ2-3; weak D call: TRBD2 (6 bases). Per the germline V gene, CDR1 is SGHTA and CDR2 is FQGNSA. The V and J ends lost 2 bases and 2 bases respectively, with 8 bases between them. The CDR3 contains 14 residues.

The V call is TRBV11-2, the J call TRBJ2-1, with D possibly TRBD2 on 6 matching bases. The ends were cut back, 7 bases at V and 3 bases at J, with 16 bases in the middle. The CDR3 has 15 residues. CDR1 is SGHAT, CDR2 FQNNGV, per germline. The CDR3 protein is CASTKTGGNYNEQFF. CDR3 sequence (DNA): TGTGCCAGCACCAAGACCGGCGGGAACTACAATGAGCAGTTCTTC.

In its sample, this clonotype was seen many times. V usage is TRBV12-3 or TRBV12-4 and J usage is TRBJ1-2, with D possibly being TRBD1 (6 bases). The CDR3 extends over 13 amino acids. V was cut by 6 bases and J by 6 bases, with 14 bases left in between. CDR3 residues: CASSYRVWDGYTF. As DNA, the CDR3 is TGTGCCAGCAGCTACAGGGTTTGGGATGGCTACACCTTC.

The V gene is TRBV9, the J gene TRBJ1-1; D not resolved. The V gene lost 0 bases and the J gene lost 5 bases, with 8 bases spanning the gap. From germline, CDR1 is SGDLS and CDR2 YYNGEE. There are 13 residues in the CDR3. The DNA for the CDR3 is TGTGCCAGCAGCGTAGGCCGGAGGACTGAAGCTTTCTTT. Translated, it gives CASSVGRRTEAFF.

This clonotype came up a few times. The genes are TRBV6-5 and TRBJ2-7; the D is unclear. This CDR3 spans 14 amino acids. V gave up 3 bases and J gave up 1 base, with 10 bases separating them. Germline CDR1 reads MNHEY; CDR2 reads SVGAGI. CDR3 amino acids: CASSYSAHSYEQYF. CDR3 in DNA: TGTGCCAGCAGTTATTCGGCGCATTCCTACGAGCAGTACTTC.

The table lists this clonotype with many counts. V is TRBV5-1 and J is TRBJ2-1; D unclear. This CDR3 region has 15 residues. In germline, CDR1 is SGHRS, CDR2 YFSETQ. The ends were cut back, 4 bases at V and 5 bases at J, with 16 bases in the middle. CDR3 sequence: CASSRRAPGNNEQFF. The CDR3 DNA is TGCGCCAGCAGCCGCCGGGCCCCTGGAAACAATGAGCAGTTCTTC. Full variable domain (rest looked up from reference TRBV5-1 and TRBJ2-1): KAGVTQTPRYLIKTRGQQVTLSCSPISGHRSVSWYQQTPGQGLQFLFEYFSETQRNKGNFPGRFSGRQFSNSRSEMNVSTLELGDSALYLCASSRRAPGNNEQFFGPGTRLTVL.

The V gene is TRBV6-2 or TRBV6-3, the J gene TRBJ2-7; the D gene is possibly TRBD2 (6 bases). In germline, CDR1 is MNHEY, CDR2 SVGEGT. CDR3 length equals 18 residues. Trimming shortened V by 6 bases and J by 3 bases, and 27 bases separated the two germline ends. CDR3 in DNA: TGTGCCAGCAGCGGCAGGGTTCCCTTGGGGAGCGGGTTCTACGAGCAGTACTTC. This gives the protein CASSGRVPLGSGFYEQYF.

This clonotype was counted a few times. This chain connects TRBV12-3 or TRBV12-4 to TRBJ2-1, with TRBD2 matching over 11 bases. This CDR3 spans 17 amino acids. V was pared by 3 bases and J by 8 bases, with 12 bases of the junction left unmatched. CDR3 nucleotides: TGTGCCAGCAGTTTTGGTTCGACTAGCGGGAATATCGATGAGCAGTTCTTC. Protein: CASSFGSTSGNIDEQFF.

The CDR3 loop reads CASHTGGNTEAFF. The CDR3 DNA follows: TGTGCCAGCCACACCGGTGGGAACACTGAAGCTTTCTTT. V and J are TRBV6-6 and TRBJ1-1; D is unresolved. CDR3 length: 13 amino acids. V lost 8 bases and J lost 1, with 11 bases in between. Per germline, CDR1 MNHNY and CDR2 SVGAGI (reference sequence).